This is a list of T cell receptor beta chains from one sample in a study of response to subunit inactivated influenza vaccine. TCRdb re-called the RT-PCR reads through MiXCR, storing one row per CDR3 protein. The sample has 150,000 to 200,000 distinct CDR3 sequences; over 9.5% are singletons. These data were likewise used in another study, on T cells expressing NK-cell markers.

The starting material was CD8+ T cells sorted from PBMCs, obtained 11 to 12 days after vaccination. These receptors originate from a man aged 45 to 65 who received an inactivated influenza vaccine. CDR3s include the opening cysteine and the closing phenylalanine or tryptophan. D genes are given only for firm matches. Only part of the rows carry a size: once, few, many, or a class if the clone is expanded.

v_call	j_call	d_call	clone_size	cdr3_aa	cdr3_nt
TRBV9	TRBJ2-1	.	once	CASSRGSQGHYNEQFF	TGTGCCAGCAGCCGAGGTAGTCAGGGACATTACAATGAGCAGTTCTTC
TRBV2	TRBJ1-1	.	many	CASSPRWVNTEAFF	TGTGCCAGCAGCCCCAGGTGGGTGAACACTGAAGCTTTCTTT
TRBV6-1	TRBJ2-7	.	many	CASSQGSTSDEQYF	TGTGCCAGCAGTCAGGGTTCTACTTCGGACGAGCAGTACTTC
TRBV10-3	TRBJ2-1	.	.	CAIGEASAKSYNEQFF	TGTGCCATCGGGGAGGCTAGCGCGAAATCCTACAATGAGCAGTTCTTC
TRBV13	TRBJ2-5	.	few	CASSLGRADQETQYF	TGTGCCAGCAGCTTAGGCAGGGCCGACCAAGAGACCCAGTACTTC
TRBV24-1	TRBJ2-1	TRBD2	.	CATSERVGLAGGAYNEQFF	TGTGCCACCAGTGAGAGAGTGGGACTAGCGGGGGGAGCCTACAATGAGCAGTTCTTC
TRBV28	TRBJ2-7	TRBD1	.	CASSWGTGDEQYF	TGTGCCAGCAGTTGGGGGACAGGGGACGAGCAGTACTTC
TRBV12-3/TRBV12-4	TRBJ2-5	.	.	CASREGRETQYF	TGTGCCAGCAGGGAGGGGAGGGAGACCCAGTACTTC
TRBV28	TRBJ2-2	TRBD1	few	CASSLPQGAGELFF	TGTGCCAGCAGTCTCCCACAGGGGGCCGGGGAGCTGTTTTTT
TRBV12-3/TRBV12-4	TRBJ1-5	.	few	CASSYQVRNQPQHF	TGTGCCAGCAGTTACCAAGTACGTAATCAGCCCCAGCATTTT
TRBV6-2/TRBV6-3	TRBJ2-3	.	few	CASRSGDTQYF	TGTGCCAGCAGAAGTGGAGATACGCAGTATTTT
TRBV5-5	TRBJ1-3	.	.	CASSLVGFGNTIYF	TGTGCCAGCAGCTTGGTAGGGTTTGGAAACACCATATATTTT
TRBV20-1	TRBJ2-7	TRBD2	.	CSARDLRGVDHEQYF	TGCAGTGCTAGAGATCTACGGGGGGTTGATCACGAGCAGTACTTC
TRBV4-3	TRBJ1-4	.	.	CASSQDRADEKLFF	TGCGCCAGCAGCCAAGACAGGGCCGATGAAAAACTGTTTTTT
TRBV30	TRBJ1-2	.	.	CAWTDTYGYTF	TGTGCCTGGACAGATACCTATGGCTACACCTTC
TRBV13	TRBJ2-7	TRBD2	many	CASSYGTSGGYEQYF	TGTGCCAGCAGCTACGGGACTAGCGGGGGGTACGAGCAGTACTTC
TRBV7-9	TRBJ2-5	TRBD1	few	CASSPLLDRGRETQYF	TGTGCCAGCAGCCCGCTTTTGGACAGGGGGCGAGAGACCCAGTACTTC
TRBV4-1	TRBJ1-5	TRBD1	.	CASSLRVSGTGEQPQHF	TGCGCCAGCAGCCTAAGGGTATCCGGGACAGGGGAACAGCCCCAGCATTTT
TRBV7-9	TRBJ2-3	.	many	CASGPWAGSTDTQYF	TGTGCCAGTGGCCCTTGGGCAGGGAGCACAGATACGCAGTATTTT
TRBV19	TRBJ2-7	TRBD2	.	CASSPSGSYEQYF	TGTGCCAGTAGTCCTAGCGGGAGTTACGAGCAGTACTTC
TRBV2	TRBJ2-2	.	.	CASFRHTGELFF	TGTGCCAGCTTTCGACACACCGGGGAGCTGTTTTTT
TRBV7-6	TRBJ2-2	.	.	CASGLPGEPGELFF	TGTGCCAGCGGGCTACCGGGGGAACCCGGGGAGCTGTTTTTT
TRBV6-2/TRBV6-3	TRBJ2-7	TRBD2	few	CASRATSGWYDEQYF	TGTGCCAGCAGGGCTACTAGCGGGTGGTACGACGAGCAGTACTTC
TRBV29-1	TRBJ2-7	.	.	CSVESGEFYEQYF	TGCAGCGTTGAGTCAGGGGAGTTCTACGAGCAGTACTTC
TRBV12-3/TRBV12-4	TRBJ1-4	TRBD1	.	CASSLYHRGLGEKLFF	TGTGCCAGCAGTTTATACCACAGGGGGCTCGGTGAAAAACTGTTTTTT
TRBV28	TRBJ2-7	.	few	CASTIGQGTSEQYF	TGTGCCAGCACCATTGGTCAGGGGACCTCCGAGCAGTACTTC
TRBV28	TRBJ2-3	.	.	CASQERGGVSDTQYF	TGTGCCAGCCAAGAAAGGGGGGGAGTTTCAGATACGCAGTATTTT
TRBV12-3/TRBV12-4	TRBJ2-3	TRBD2	many	CASSLGLASTDTQYF	TGTGCCAGCAGTTTGGGACTAGCTAGCACAGATACGCAGTATTTT
TRBV7-9	TRBJ2-7	.	many	CASSGARSPYEQYF	TGTGCCAGCAGCGGAGCCCGGAGTCCCTACGAGCAGTACTTC
TRBV20-1	TRBJ2-2	.	many	CSARALKLDTGELFF	TGCAGTGCTAGAGCGTTAAAGTTGGACACCGGGGAGCTGTTTTTT
TRBV7-6	TRBJ2-3	TRBD1	few	CASSFGTGLFTDTQYF	TGTGCCAGCAGCTTCGGGACAGGACTTTTCACAGATACGCAGTATTTT
TRBV4-3	TRBJ2-3	.	few	CASSLSPGDTQYF	TGCGCCAGCAGCCTATCTCCAGGAGATACGCAGTATTTT
TRBV7-2	TRBJ1-2	TRBD1	few	CASSSYPGQLNYGYTF	TGTGCCAGCAGCAGTTATCCGGGACAGCTTAACTATGGCTACACCTTC
TRBV4-3	TRBJ2-1	.	few	CASSQEERANNEQFF	TGCGCCAGCAGCCAAGAAGAGCGGGCGAACAATGAGCAGTTCTTC
TRBV7-9	TRBJ2-3	.	.	CASSFQGGTDDTQYF	TGTGCCAGCAGCTTCCAGGGGGGTACGGACGATACGCAGTATTTT
TRBV14	TRBJ2-6	.	.	CASSQVGPGANVLTF	TGTGCCAGCAGCCAGGTGGGGCCTGGGGCCAACGTCCTGACTTTC
TRBV12-3/TRBV12-4	TRBJ2-1	.	many	CASSLITLEQFF	TGTGCCAGCAGTTTAATTACTTTGGAGCAGTTCTTC